This T cell receptor beta chain originates from a study of T cell responses to AZD1222 COVID-19 vaccine. Note on this clone: Its specificity is not known.

Data came from immunoSEQ multiplex PCR; TCRdb stores just in-frame clones and leaves some out. Of 120,000 to 150,000 clones in the sample, about 90% were seen once. The study, taken as a whole, reports: Nearly half of spike-specific TCRs reportedly target unmutated variant regions. Spike-specific TCR breadth and depth rose after two AZD1222 doses.

This CDR3 has 13 amino acids. V lost 3 bases, J lost 5 bases, and 11 bases lay in between. This sequence was found in an adult in good health. This chain joins TRBV12-3 or TRBV12-4 and TRBJ2-7; no firm D call. The material sequenced was peripheral blood, taken on day 0 of AZD1222 vaccination. DNA for the CDR3: TGTGCCAGCAGTTTTACCCGTTTGGACGAGCAGTACTTC. Its translation: CASSFTRLDEQYF.